This is a list of T cell receptor beta chains from one sample in a study of shared clonotypes between healthy human individuals. The assay was immunoSEQ multiplex PCR, and TCRdb's table has in-frame clones only and misses some. The sample consists of fewer than 850,000 clones, about 92% of them appearing once. What was sequenced was memory CD8+ T cells from PBMCs. The receptors were gathered from a man aged 18 to 35 in good health. Some clones in this sample may be carry-over from other donors' samples. Each CDR3 is given with its conserved first and last residue. D genes are given only for firm matches. Clone size is given for some rows only: seen once, a few or many times, or a class if the clone is expanded.

v_gene,abundance,j_gene,d_gene,CDR3nt,CDR3aa
TRBV2,NA,TRBJ2-7,NA,TGTGCCAGCAGGGGGAACGACTACAACGAGCAGTACTTC,CASRGNDYNEQYF
TRBV29-1,NA,TRBJ1-2,TRBD1,TGCAGCGTTGACAACTCCGAAGGACAGGACCTTGGCTACACCTTC,CSVDNSEGQDLGYTF
TRBV28,NA,TRBJ2-5,TRBD1,TGTGCCAGCAGTTTGGACGACAGGGATGAAGAGACCCAGTACTTC,CASSLDDRDEETQYF
TRBV19,NA,TRBJ2-1,NA,TGTGCCAGTACCACAGGAACAGGGAGCTACAATGAGCAGTTCTTC,CASTTGTGSYNEQFF
TRBV6-5,NA,TRBJ2-7,TRBD1,TGTGCCAGCAGCCCCAGACAGGGGGCCTACGAGCAGTACTTC,CASSPRQGAYEQYF
TRBV7-9,NA,TRBJ2-3,NA,TGTGCCAGCACCTTCAGGGCCGATACGCAGTATTTT,CASTFRADTQYF
TRBV10-1,NA,TRBJ2-3,NA,TGCGCCAGCAGTGAGGGGGCAGGCGGCACAGATACGCAGTATTTT,CASSEGAGGTDTQYF
TRBV9,NA,TRBJ1-2,TRBD1,TGTGCCAGCAGCGTATCCGGGACAGGGGGCTATGGCTACACCTTC,CASSVSGTGGYGYTF
TRBV19,NA,TRBJ2-7,NA,TGTGCCACCAAAGGGCCTTCCTACGAGCAGTACTTC,CATKGPSYEQYF
TRBV7-9,once,TRBJ1-4,NA,TGTGCCAGCAGCACCGTTGATCAACCCGCAACTAATGAAAAACTGTTTTTT,CASSTVDQPATNEKLFF
TRBV9,once,TRBJ2-2,TRBD2,TGTGCCAGCAGCGTTGGCGGGAGGGCCGACACCGGGGAGCTGTTTTTT,CASSVGGRADTGELFF
TRBV10-3,NA,TRBJ2-7,TRBD2,TGTGCCATCAGTGTGCCTCGGGAGGGCCGATACGAGCAGTACTTC,CAISVPREGRYEQYF
TRBV7-6,NA,TRBJ2-7,NA,TGTGCCAGCAGCCTATACGACGGCTACGAGCAGTACTTC,CASSLYDGYEQYF
TRBV30,NA,TRBJ1-4,NA,TGTGCCTGGAGTGTAGGGAGGACTAATGAAAAACTGTTTTTT,CAWSVGRTNEKLFF
TRBV7-9,NA,TRBJ1-1,TRBD1,TGTGCCAGCAACCACTTAGGGGACAGCAGAGCGAACACTGAAGCTTTCTTT,CASNHLGDSRANTEAFF